This T cell receptor beta chain was obtained from a study of CD8+CD57+ T cells in acquired aplastic anemia (dated by TCRdb to 2016 to 2019). A note on the overall study: Extracted DNA from sorted CD4+ and CD8+ cells averaged about 3.4 ug, ranging from roughly 0.19 to 27.4 ug. For healthy donor samples, the average read count was about 9.9 million for CD4+ cells and approximately 11 million for CD8+ cells. Study-level results and caveats: Around 30 CD8+ CDR3 sequences were found to be shared between patients and controls, but these sequences appeared to be highly expressed in patients and within the immunodominant clones of the patients. CD8+ Simpson's diversity did not differ significantly between patients and healthy controls (P=0.060).

In this study, sorted CD4+ and CD8+ T cells from the blood of healthy subjects and of severe aplastic anemia patients had their TCR repertoires deep-sequenced. Ficoll-Paque density gradient centrifugation was used to isolate peripheral blood mononuclear cells. Before DNA extraction, CD4+ and CD8+ T cells were sorted by FACS or by magnetic beads. The CDR3 covers 13 residues, taking in both the cysteine and the phenylalanine. The sequence is cut down to CDR3 DNA, 39 bases in frame from base 1. The junction carries 9 bases between V and J, which are trimmed by 3 bases and 3 bases respectively. This clonotype came up a few times. The antigen it binds to is not known. The input lacks base qualities; no much larger clone sits a single base away. Genomic DNA served as template for TCR beta VDJ combination and CDR3 sequence profiling. An Illumina HiSeq 2000 was the platform used for TCR repertoire sequencing. The original pipeline was this. Repertoires were assessed using TRBV/TRBJ rearrangement plots, CDR3 size and DJ length profiles, and Simpson's diversity index. The most abundant DNA sequence in the deep sequencing data was defined as the immunodominant clone. CDR3 amino acid sequences were screened for sharing across subjects and were compared with published repertoires and the VDJdb database. In TCRdb, the public reads were trimmed at Q25 with fastp and aligned with MiXCR, with productive beta chains retained. Each CDR3 protein gets just one entry, which takes the most common genes and DNA from the rows behind it. TCRdb, not the authors, supplied the V and J calls. The sample yields around 130,000 distinct CDR3 sequences; roughly 50% were counted once. 2% to 3% of the sample is held by the ten biggest clonotypes.

Source material: sorted CD4+, CD8+, or CD8+CD57+ T cells (not recorded which) from PBMCs. This sequence originates from a human donor in good health, serving as a control. The chain couples TRBV12-3 or TRBV12-4 to TRBJ2-7; the D gene is not confidently resolved. The CDR3 loop reads CASSLQYRYEQYF. The sequence in DNA is TGTGCCAGCAGTTTGCAGTACCGCTACGAGCAGTACTTC.